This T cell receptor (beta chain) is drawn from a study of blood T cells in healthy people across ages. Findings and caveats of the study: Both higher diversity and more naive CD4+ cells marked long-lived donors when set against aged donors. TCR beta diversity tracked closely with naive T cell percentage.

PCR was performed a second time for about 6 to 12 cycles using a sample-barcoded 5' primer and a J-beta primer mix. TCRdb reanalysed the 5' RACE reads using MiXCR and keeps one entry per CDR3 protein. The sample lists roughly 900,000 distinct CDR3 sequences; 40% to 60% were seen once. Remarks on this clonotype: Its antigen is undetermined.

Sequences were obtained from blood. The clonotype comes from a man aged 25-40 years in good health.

The DNA for the CDR3 is TGTGCCAGCAGTTTATCCGCGGTTTTGAACACTGAAGCTTTCTTT. It translates to CASSLSAVLNTEAFF. The J gene is TRBJ1-1, the V gene TRBV12-3 or TRBV12-4, with no clear D. This CDR3 contains 15 residues. V gave up 2 bases and J gave up 0 bases, with 10 bases separating them.